The 9 T cell receptor beta chains in this list originate from one sample, sequenced in a study of glioma-infiltrating T cells after dendritic cell vaccination. Time point denoted: after dendritic cell vaccination, including at tumor progression/relapse. This table comes from immunoSEQ multiplex PCR, and its TCRdb copy is limited to in-frame clones, with some not included. The table shows around 60,000 clones, with roughly nine tenths occurring only once. The input for sequencing was blood, taken after dendritic cell vaccination. All receptors come from a human donor with glioblastoma.

Notes on this clone: The same CDR3 can be traced to other DNA sequences in this sample. The chain joins TRBV4-2 to TRBJ2-5, with 9 positions matching TRBD1. Trimming cost V 3 bases and J 4 bases; bases outside gene matches: 12. In germline, CDR1 is LGHNA, CDR2 YNFKEQ. This CDR3 is built from 17 residues. DNA of the CDR3: TGTGCCAGCAGCCATGAGGAGGGACAGGGCTGGGGAGAGACCCAGTACTTC. Protein: CASSHEEGQGWGETQYF.

The CDR3 loop reads CASSLSGGAGETQYF. CDR3 DNA: TGCGCCAGCAGCTTAAGCGGGGGGGCCGGTGAGACCCAGTACTTC. The rearrangement links TRBV5-1 to TRBJ2-5; 10 bases align to TRBD2. The CDR3 sequence is 15 residues long. V shed 2 bases, J shed 5 bases, and the junction held 6 bases outside the gene matches. Germline lookup yields CDR1 SGHRS and CDR2 YFSETQ.

The chain links TRBV11-2 to TRBJ1-6; D gene ambiguous. This CDR3 is 16 amino acids long. Germline-derived CDR1 and CDR2 are SGHAT and FQNNGV. Trimming stripped 2 bases from V and 10 bases from J, with 18 bases between. This CDR3 is CASSLSVGVSPSPLHF. The CDR3, as DNA: TGTGCCAGCAGCTTATCGGTCGGTGTGTCCCCCTCACCCCTCCACTTT.

The rearrangement links TRBV5-4 to TRBJ1-1; D perhaps matches TRBD1 (6 bases). Trimming took 2 bases from V and 1 from J, leaving 9 bases between them. Germline-derived CDR1 and CDR2 are SGHNT and YYREEE (reference sequence). This CDR3 spans 14 amino acids. The CDR3 nucleotides are TGTGCCAGCAGCTTCAGGGGCCCGAACACTGAAGCTTTCTTT. It translates to CASSFRGPNTEAFF. Using reference TRBV5-4 and TRBJ1-1 for the parts outside the CDR3, the full variable domain is ETGVTQSPTHLIKTRGQQVTLRCSSQSGHNTVSWYQQALGQGPQFIFQYYREEENGRGNFPPRFSGLQFPNYSSELNVNALELDDSALYLCASSFRGPNTEAFFGQGTRLTVV.

The chain recombines TRBV7-8 with TRBJ2-7; a weak D match, TRBD2 (6 bases). Trimming took off 1 base at V and 2 bases at J, with 18 bases between the two ends. Germline V gives CDR1 SGHVS, CDR2 FQNEAQ. The CDR3 sequence is 17 residues long. The CDR3 spells CASSLVPSAGSPYEQYF. For the CDR3, the DNA is TGTGCCAGCAGCTTAGTTCCCTCAGCGGGTAGCCCCTACGAGCAGTACTTC.

The rearrangement links TRBV5-8 to TRBJ2-7, with 10 nucleotides matching TRBD1. Germline V gives CDR1 SGHTS, CDR2 YDEGEE. The CDR3 is 17 amino acids. V lost 0 bases, J lost 4 bases, and 10 bases stayed unmatched. The CDR3: CASSLVGGQGRLYEQYF. CDR3 bases: TGTGCCAGCAGCTTGGTGGGGGGACAGGGGAGGTTATACGAGCAGTACTTC.

The rearrangement joins TRBV5-5 to TRBJ2-7, with TRBD1 matching 7 bases. Germline V CDR1 and CDR2: SGHKS, YYEKEE (reference sequence). The ends lost 4 bases at V and 2 bases at J; junction bases unmatched: 15. The CDR3 extends over 17 amino acids. The CDR3 nucleotides read TGTGCCAGCAGCGCCGAAGCCTCCGGGACAGACGCCTACGAGCAGTACTTC. This codes for CASSAEASGTDAYEQYF.

This clone turned up a few times. J is TRBJ2-7 and V is TRBV30, with a tentative D call TRBD2 (7 bases). Looked up from germline, CDR1 is GTSNPN and CDR2 is SVGIG (reference sequence). Deletions cut 4 bases from V and 1 base from J, with 14 bases between. The CDR3 is 14 residues long. The DNA of the CDR3 is TGTGCCTGGACGGGGGGCGGACTTTCCTACGAGCAGTACTTC. This translates into CAWTGGGLSYEQYF.

The rearrangement joins TRBV25-1 to TRBJ1-1, with 7 bases identical to TRBD1. V lost 5 bases and J lost 3; bases outside the gene matches: 9. CDR3 size: 15 residues. Per the germline V gene, CDR1 is MGHDK and CDR2 is SYGVNS. The CDR3 bases are TGTGCCAGCAGTCTTGAAGGGGGCAGGCACACTGAAGCTTTCTTT. This encodes CASSLEGGRHTEAFF.